The rows below give T cell receptor beta chains drawn from one sample of a study of blood T cell repertoires in COVID-19. The repertoire was sequenced with immunoSEQ multiplex PCR; TCRdb's copy has only in-frame clones and lacks some. The sample shows 150,000 to 200,000 clones, 85% to 90% of them seen only once. The sample was PBMCs or T cells enriched from blood (not recorded which). These receptor sequences come from a woman between 45 and 65 years old who had recovered from COVID-19. The CDR3 runs from the conserved cysteine through the conserved F or W. A D gene is named only where the DNA matches it firmly. Clone sizes are given selectively: once, few, many, or a class where the clone is expanded.

j_gene: TRBJ2-5
abundance: -
v_gene: TRBV18
d_gene: TRBD2
len: 15
CDR3aa: CASSPVTAGKETQYF
CDR3nt: TGTGCCAGCTCACCAGTTACAGCGGGGAAAGAGACCCAGTACTTC

j_gene: TRBJ1-2
abundance: -
v_gene: TRBV11-3
d_gene: -
len: 16
CDR3aa: CASSPRFGQRNYGYTF
CDR3nt: TGTGCCAGCAGCCCCCGATTTGGACAGAGAAACTATGGCTACACCTTC

j_gene: TRBJ2-3
abundance: few
v_gene: TRBV20-1
d_gene: TRBD1
len: 15
CDR3aa: CSASSVEGASDTQYF
CDR3nt: TGCAGTGCTAGTTCCGTCGAGGGGGCATCAGATACGCAGTATTTT

j_gene: TRBJ2-3
abundance: -
v_gene: TRBV7-2
d_gene: -
len: 14
CDR3aa: CASSPQRDSKSQYF
CDR3nt: TGTGCCAGCAGCCCCCAGAGGGATAGCAAGTCGCAGTATTTT

j_gene: TRBJ2-7
abundance: -
v_gene: TRBV2
d_gene: -
len: 12
CDR3aa: CASAAGILREYF
CDR3nt: TGTGCCAGCGCCGCGGGGATACTACGAGAGTACTTC

j_gene: TRBJ1-2
abundance: -
v_gene: TRBV5-1
d_gene: -
len: 14
CDR3aa: CASSLDSGDLGYTF
CDR3nt: TGCGCCAGCAGCTTGGATTCAGGGGATTTGGGCTACACCTTC

j_gene: TRBJ1-1
abundance: -
v_gene: TRBV21-1
d_gene: -
len: 11
CDR3aa: CASLPGSEAFF
CDR3nt: TGTGCCAGCTTGCCGGGAAGTGAAGCTTTCTTT

j_gene: TRBJ1-5
abundance: -
v_gene: TRBV6-4
d_gene: -
len: 15
CDR3aa: CAVKGNRQHHQPQHF
CDR3nt: TGTGCCGTAAAGGGGAATAGACAGCACCATCAGCCCCAGCATTTT

j_gene: TRBJ1-1
abundance: -
v_gene: TRBV4-1
d_gene: TRBD1
len: 14
CDR3aa: CASSQADRVTEAFF
CDR3nt: TGCGCCAGCAGCCAAGCAGACAGGGTCACTGAAGCTTTCTTT

j_gene: TRBJ1-1
abundance: once
v_gene: TRBV19
d_gene: -
len: 15
CDR3aa: CASSIKTGFNTEAFF
CDR3nt: TGTGCCAGTAGTATTAAAACAGGCTTTAACACTGAAGCTTTCTTT

j_gene: TRBJ1-1
abundance: -
v_gene: TRBV12-3/TRBV12-4
d_gene: -
len: 13
CDR3aa: CASRSNMNTEAFF
CDR3nt: TGTGCCAGCCGTAGCAACATGAACACTGAAGCTTTCTTT

j_gene: TRBJ1-5
abundance: -
v_gene: TRBV7-6
d_gene: TRBD1
len: 15
CDR3aa: CASSWGTGKDQPQHF
CDR3nt: TGTGCCAGCAGCTGGGGGACAGGGAAGGATCAGCCCCAGCATTTT

j_gene: TRBJ2-3
abundance: -
v_gene: TRBV7-2
d_gene: -
len: 17
CDR3aa: CASSLGSFTGGPFTQYF
CDR3nt: TGTGCCAGCAGCTTAGGTTCTTTTACGGGGGGCCCCTTCACGCAGTATTTT

j_gene: TRBJ1-4
abundance: -
v_gene: TRBV2
d_gene: TRBD1
len: 14
CDR3aa: CASNWAGGSEKLFF
CDR3nt: TGTGCCAGCAACTGGGCAGGGGGGAGTGAAAAACTGTTTTTT

j_gene: TRBJ2-3
abundance: once
v_gene: TRBV7-2
d_gene: -
len: 12
CDR3aa: CASSLVSDTQYF
CDR3nt: TGTGCCAGCAGCTTAGTATCAGATACGCAGTATTTT

j_gene: TRBJ2-2
abundance: -
v_gene: TRBV5-1
d_gene: -
len: 15
CDR3aa: CASSFGGFNTGELFF
CDR3nt: TGCGCCAGCAGCTTCGGGGGATTTAACACCGGGGAGCTGTTTTTT

j_gene: TRBJ1-1
abundance: few
v_gene: TRBV9
d_gene: TRBD1
len: 15
CDR3aa: CASSVDRDIRTEAFF
CDR3nt: TGTGCCAGCAGCGTTGACAGGGACATAAGGACTGAAGCTTTCTTT

j_gene: TRBJ2-1
abundance: once
v_gene: TRBV7-6
d_gene: TRBD2
len: 16
CDR3aa: CASSERGLAVYNEQFF
CDR3nt: TGTGCCAGCAGCGAAAGGGGACTAGCGGTTTACAATGAGCAGTTCTTC

j_gene: TRBJ2-1
abundance: -
v_gene: TRBV6-5
d_gene: TRBD2
len: 13
CDR3aa: CASYRAAGGEQFF
CDR3nt: TGTGCCAGCTACAGAGCGGCGGGAGGTGAGCAGTTCTTC

j_gene: TRBJ1-5
abundance: -
v_gene: TRBV7-2
d_gene: TRBD1
len: 15
CDR3aa: CASSLVKGAHQPQHF
CDR3nt: TGTGCCAGCAGCTTAGTAAAGGGGGCCCATCAGCCCCAGCATTTT

j_gene: TRBJ2-5
abundance: -
v_gene: TRBV7-9
d_gene: -
len: 15
CDR3aa: CASSLGSSFQETQYF
CDR3nt: TGTGCCAGCAGCTTAGGCTCCAGTTTCCAAGAGACCCAGTACTTC

j_gene: TRBJ2-7
abundance: -
v_gene: TRBV27
d_gene: TRBD2
len: 14
CDR3aa: CASSPAGGPYEQYF
CDR3nt: TGTGCCAGCAGTCCAGCGGGGGGCCCCTACGAGCAGTACTTC

j_gene: TRBJ2-5
abundance: -
v_gene: TRBV5-6
d_gene: -
len: 15
CDR3aa: CASSLKDPRRETQYF
CDR3nt: TGTGCCAGCAGCTTGAAGGACCCCAGGAGGGAGACCCAGTACTTC

j_gene: TRBJ2-2
abundance: -
v_gene: TRBV12-5
d_gene: TRBD1
len: 18
CDR3aa: CASCNPAQGAGNAGELFF
CDR3nt: TGTGCTAGTTGTAACCCCGCACAGGGGGCGGGTAACGCCGGGGAGCTGTTTTTT

j_gene: TRBJ2-3
abundance: -
v_gene: TRBV9
d_gene: TRBD1
len: 14
CDR3aa: CASSVGTGTDTQYF
CDR3nt: TGTGCCAGCAGCGTAGGGACAGGGACAGATACGCAGTATTTT

j_gene: TRBJ1-4
abundance: -
v_gene: TRBV15
d_gene: -
len: 15
CDR3aa: CATSRDGSGGEKLFF
CDR3nt: TGTGCCACCAGCAGAGATGGCTCCGGGGGTGAAAAACTGTTTTTT

j_gene: TRBJ2-7
abundance: -
v_gene: TRBV5-1
d_gene: TRBD2
len: 14
CDR3aa: CASSLTSVVYEQYF
CDR3nt: TGCGCCAGCAGCTTGACTAGCGTGGTCTACGAGCAGTACTTC

j_gene: TRBJ2-7
abundance: -
v_gene: TRBV7-2
d_gene: -
len: 12
CDR3aa: CASSLALDEQYF
CDR3nt: TGTGCCAGCAGCTTAGCGTTAGACGAGCAGTACTTC

j_gene: TRBJ2-1
abundance: -
v_gene: TRBV19
d_gene: TRBD2
len: 16
CDR3aa: CASSTYSGGGVNEQFF
CDR3nt: TGTGCCAGTAGTACTTATAGCGGGGGAGGTGTAAATGAGCAGTTCTTC

j_gene: TRBJ2-7
abundance: -
v_gene: TRBV12-5
d_gene: TRBD1
len: 16
CDR3aa: CASGLPRGTGTYEQYF
CDR3nt: TGTGCTAGTGGTTTGCCACGGGGGACAGGGACCTACGAGCAGTACTTC

j_gene: TRBJ2-1
abundance: -
v_gene: TRBV7-6
d_gene: -
len: 14
CDR3aa: CASSLDGGDGEQFF
CDR3nt: TGTGCCAGCAGCTTAGATGGAGGGGACGGTGAGCAGTTCTTC

j_gene: TRBJ2-1
abundance: -
v_gene: TRBV5-6
d_gene: -
len: 15
CDR3aa: CASSGARSGWNEQFF
CDR3nt: TGTGCCAGCAGCGGGGCCAGGTCTGGGTGGAATGAGCAGTTCTTC

j_gene: TRBJ1-6
abundance: -
v_gene: TRBV5-1
d_gene: -
len: 14
CDR3aa: CASSPEGGPGPLHF
CDR3nt: TGCGCCAGCAGCCCCGAAGGGGGTCCCGGACCCCTCCACTTT

j_gene: TRBJ1-2
abundance: many
v_gene: TRBV7-2
d_gene: -
len: 13
CDR3aa: CASRGGSNYGYTF
CDR3nt: TGTGCCAGCAGGGGGGGAAGCAACTATGGCTACACCTTC

j_gene: TRBJ1-5
abundance: -
v_gene: TRBV21-1
d_gene: -
len: 16
CDR3aa: CASSPFHGQFDQPQHF
CDR3nt: TGTGCCAGCAGCCCTTTTCATGGGCAATTTGATCAGCCCCAGCATTTT

j_gene: TRBJ1-5
abundance: -
v_gene: TRBV19
d_gene: TRBD1
len: 14
CDR3aa: CASSGQGAQGAQHF
CDR3nt: TGTGCCAGTAGCGGGCAGGGGGCCCAGGGAGCCCAGCATTTT

j_gene: TRBJ2-5
abundance: once
v_gene: TRBV18
d_gene: TRBD1
len: 14
CDR3aa: CASSQGTGGETQYF
CDR3nt: TGTGCCAGCTCACAAGGGACAGGGGGAGAGACCCAGTACTTC

j_gene: TRBJ2-6
abundance: -
v_gene: TRBV12-5
d_gene: -
len: 14
CDR3aa: CASGLPGGANVLTF
CDR3nt: TGTGCTAGTGGTTTGCCGGGTGGGGCCAACGTCCTGACTTTC

j_gene: TRBJ1-6
abundance: -
v_gene: TRBV12-3/TRBV12-4
d_gene: TRBD1
len: 12
CDR3aa: CASSRGPWSLHF
CDR3nt: TGTGCCAGCAGTAGGGGGCCTTGGTCCCTCCACTTT

j_gene: TRBJ1-6
abundance: -
v_gene: TRBV6-6
d_gene: -
len: 15
CDR3aa: CASSYSLQGSTPLHF
CDR3nt: TGTGCCAGCAGTTACTCACTCCAGGGGAGTACACCCCTCCACTTT

j_gene: TRBJ2-1
abundance: -
v_gene: TRBV7-8
d_gene: TRBD2
len: 18
CDR3aa: CASSQKLWSGLAVPVPFF
CDR3nt: TGTGCCAGCAGCCAGAAATTGTGGTCGGGACTAGCGGTCCCTGTGCCGTTCTTC

j_gene: TRBJ2-7
abundance: -
v_gene: TRBV6-5
d_gene: TRBD1
len: 15
CDR3aa: CASRYTGTGFYEQYF
CDR3nt: TGTGCCAGCAGGTATACCGGGACAGGGTTTTACGAGCAGTACTTC

j_gene: TRBJ2-3
abundance: -
v_gene: TRBV18
d_gene: -
len: 12
CDR3aa: CASSPSTDTQYF
CDR3nt: TGTGCCAGCTCCCCTAGCACAGATACGCAGTATTTT

j_gene: TRBJ2-7
abundance: few
v_gene: TRBV15
d_gene: -
len: 13
CDR3aa: CATSRGLREGQYF
CDR3nt: TGTGCCACCAGCAGAGGCCTCAGGGAAGGGCAGTACTTC

j_gene: TRBJ2-3
abundance: -
v_gene: TRBV5-1
d_gene: TRBD1
len: 16
CDR3aa: CASSLATLQGANTQYF
CDR3nt: TGCGCCAGCAGCTTGGCTACCTTACAGGGGGCGAATACGCAGTATTTT

j_gene: TRBJ1-6
abundance: -
v_gene: TRBV6-2/TRBV6-3
d_gene: -
len: 13
CDR3aa: CASSYMGHSPLHF
CDR3nt: TGTGCCAGCAGTTACATGGGGCATTCACCCCTCCACTTT

j_gene: TRBJ2-7
abundance: few
v_gene: TRBV3-1/TRBV3-2
d_gene: -
len: 15
CDR3aa: CASSQDLGSSYEQYF
CDR3nt: TGTGCCAGCAGCCAAGATTTGGGCAGCAGTTACGAGCAGTACTTC

j_gene: TRBJ1-2
abundance: -
v_gene: TRBV4-2
d_gene: -
len: 14
CDR3aa: CASSQERAGFGYTF
CDR3nt: TGTGCCAGCAGCCAAGAAAGGGCGGGGTTTGGCTACACCTTC

j_gene: TRBJ2-7
abundance: few
v_gene: TRBV5-1
d_gene: -
len: 14
CDR3aa: CASSGSSELYEQYF
CDR3nt: TGCGCCAGCAGCGGTTCCAGCGAGCTTTACGAGCAGTACTTC

j_gene: TRBJ1-1
abundance: -
v_gene: TRBV10-3
d_gene: TRBD1
len: 14
CDR3aa: CAISPGQGHTEAFF
CDR3nt: TGTGCCATCAGTCCTGGACAGGGGCACACTGAAGCTTTCTTT

j_gene: TRBJ1-4
abundance: -
v_gene: TRBV18
d_gene: TRBD1
len: 15
CDR3aa: CASSPRTGSLEKLFF
CDR3nt: TGTGCCAGCTCACCTAGGACAGGGTCGCTTGAAAAACTGTTTTTT

j_gene: TRBJ2-3
abundance: -
v_gene: TRBV7-8
d_gene: TRBD1
len: 16
CDR3aa: CASSKGLGTGEDTQYF
CDR3nt: TGTGCCAGCAGCAAAGGGTTGGGGACAGGGGAAGATACGCAGTATTTT

j_gene: TRBJ2-2
abundance: -
v_gene: TRBV19
d_gene: -
len: 12
CDR3aa: CASSIYAGELFF
CDR3nt: TGTGCCAGTAGTATTTATGCCGGGGAGCTGTTTTTT

j_gene: TRBJ2-2
abundance: -
v_gene: TRBV6-5
d_gene: TRBD2
len: 16
CDR3aa: CASSYFLAGNTGELFF
CDR3nt: TGTGCCAGCAGTTACTTTCTAGCGGGGAACACCGGGGAGCTGTTTTTT

j_gene: TRBJ2-3
abundance: once
v_gene: TRBV11-3
d_gene: TRBD1
len: 14
CDR3aa: CASSVGQGADTQYF
CDR3nt: TGTGCCAGCAGCGTGGGACAGGGGGCCGATACGCAGTATTTT

j_gene: TRBJ2-3
abundance: -
v_gene: TRBV18
d_gene: TRBD2
len: 17
CDR3aa: CASSLSASGGAADTQYF
CDR3nt: TGTGCCAGCTCACTTTCCGCTAGCGGGGGGGCAGCAGATACGCAGTATTTT

j_gene: TRBJ2-1
abundance: -
v_gene: TRBV25-1
d_gene: -
len: 14
CDR3aa: CASSEPPGELEQFF
CDR3nt: TGTGCCAGCAGTGAACCCCCAGGGGAGTTGGAGCAGTTCTTC